The present T cell receptor (beta chain) was sequenced within a study of blood T cell repertoires in COVID-19. Original analysis: Estimation of nucleated cell counts relied on the amplification of reference gene primers. Profiled with immunoSEQ multiplex PCR; TCRdb holds only in-frame clones, not every one. V and J calls and clone size are those listed in that table; D and trimming were worked out from the DNA. The repertoire holds 25,000 or so clones, under 85% seen once, with 65% to 80% in the top ten. This CDR3 has 17 residues. Losses at the gene ends were 1 base for V and 6 bases for J; bases not matched to a gene: 8. Germline CDR1 and CDR2: SGHTA and FQGNSA.

Sample: peripheral blood. The gene calls are TRBV7-2 and TRBJ2-3; 12 nucleotides match TRBD1. The sequence was obtained from a man aged 70 or older with acute or convalescent COVID-19. The CDR3 loop is CASSLEGTGGGMDTQYF. In DNA, the CDR3 is TGTGCCAGCAGCTTAGAAGGGACAGGGGGCGGAATGGATACGCAGTATTTT.